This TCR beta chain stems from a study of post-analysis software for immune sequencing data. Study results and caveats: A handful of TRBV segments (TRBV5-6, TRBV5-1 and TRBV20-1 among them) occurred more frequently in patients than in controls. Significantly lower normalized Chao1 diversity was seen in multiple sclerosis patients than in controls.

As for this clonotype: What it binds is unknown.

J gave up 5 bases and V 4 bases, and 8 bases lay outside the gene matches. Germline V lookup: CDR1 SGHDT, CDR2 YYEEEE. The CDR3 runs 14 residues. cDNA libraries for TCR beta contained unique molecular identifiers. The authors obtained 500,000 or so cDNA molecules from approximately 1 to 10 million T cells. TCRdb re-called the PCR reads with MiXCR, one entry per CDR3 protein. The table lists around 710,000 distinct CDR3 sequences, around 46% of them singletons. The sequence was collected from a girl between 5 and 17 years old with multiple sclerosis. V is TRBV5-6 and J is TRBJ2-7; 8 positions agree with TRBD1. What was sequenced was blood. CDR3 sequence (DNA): TGTGCCAGCAGCACCGGGACAGGAGCGAACGAGCAGTACTTC. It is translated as CASSTGTGANEQYF.